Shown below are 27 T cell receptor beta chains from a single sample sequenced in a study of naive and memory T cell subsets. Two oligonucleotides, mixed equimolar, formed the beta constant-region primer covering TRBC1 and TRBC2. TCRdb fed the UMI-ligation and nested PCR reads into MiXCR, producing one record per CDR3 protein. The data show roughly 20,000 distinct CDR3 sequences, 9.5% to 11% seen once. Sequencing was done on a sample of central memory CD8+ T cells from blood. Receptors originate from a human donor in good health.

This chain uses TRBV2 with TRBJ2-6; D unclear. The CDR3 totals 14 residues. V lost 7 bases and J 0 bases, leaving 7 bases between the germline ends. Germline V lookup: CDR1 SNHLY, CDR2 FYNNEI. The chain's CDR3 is CASMGFSGANVLTF. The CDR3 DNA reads TGTGCCAGCATGGGGTTCTCTGGGGCCAACGTCCTGACTTTC.

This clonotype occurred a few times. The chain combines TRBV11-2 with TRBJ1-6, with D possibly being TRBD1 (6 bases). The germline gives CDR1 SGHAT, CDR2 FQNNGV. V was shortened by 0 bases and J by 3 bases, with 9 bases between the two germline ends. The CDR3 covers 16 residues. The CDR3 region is CASSLDRDNYNSPLHF. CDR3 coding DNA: TGTGCCAGCAGCTTAGATCGGGACAACTATAATTCACCCCTCCACTTT.

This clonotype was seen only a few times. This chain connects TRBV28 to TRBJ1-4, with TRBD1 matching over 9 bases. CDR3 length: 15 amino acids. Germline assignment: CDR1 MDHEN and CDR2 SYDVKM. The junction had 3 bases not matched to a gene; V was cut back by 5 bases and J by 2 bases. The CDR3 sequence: CASSTTGGTNEKLFF. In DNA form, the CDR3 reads TGTGCCAGCAGTACCACAGGGGGCACTAATGAAAAACTGTTTTTT.

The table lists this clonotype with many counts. The CDR3 DNA is TGCAGCGTTGGCCCTCAGGGGGGGACCAACTATGGCTACACCTTC. This encodes CSVGPQGGTNYGYTF. The J gene is TRBJ1-2, the V gene TRBV29-1; 7 nucleotides match TRBD1. The CDR3 has 15 amino acids. Germline V lookup: CDR1 SQVTM, CDR2 ANQGSEA. With 4 bases clipped from V and 2 bases from J, the junction kept 10 bases outside the gene matches.

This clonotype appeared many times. The CDR3 sequence is CATEEVAGELFF. As DNA, the CDR3 is TGTGCCACCGAGGAAGTCGCCGGGGAGCTGTTTTTT. The gene calls are TRBV24-1 and TRBJ2-2; no reliable D call. Trimming stripped 9 bases from V and 6 bases from J, with 10 bases between. This CDR3 contains 12 residues. Germline loops: CDR1 KGHDR, CDR2 SFDVKD.

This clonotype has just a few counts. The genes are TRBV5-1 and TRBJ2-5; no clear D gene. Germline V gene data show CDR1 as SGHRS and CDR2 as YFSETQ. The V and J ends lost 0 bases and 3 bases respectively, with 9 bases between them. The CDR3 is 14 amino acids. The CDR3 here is CASSLGSRKETQYF. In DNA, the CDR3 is TGCGCCAGCAGCTTGGGATCTAGAAAAGAGACCCAGTACTTC.

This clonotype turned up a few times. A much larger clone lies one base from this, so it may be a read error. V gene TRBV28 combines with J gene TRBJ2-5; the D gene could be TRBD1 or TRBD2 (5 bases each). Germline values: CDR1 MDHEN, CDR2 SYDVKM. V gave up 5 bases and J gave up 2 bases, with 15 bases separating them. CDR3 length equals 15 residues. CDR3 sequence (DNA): TGTGCCAGCAGTCTGGGACGAGCGGTTCAAGAGACCCAGTACTTC. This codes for CASSLGRAVQETQYF.

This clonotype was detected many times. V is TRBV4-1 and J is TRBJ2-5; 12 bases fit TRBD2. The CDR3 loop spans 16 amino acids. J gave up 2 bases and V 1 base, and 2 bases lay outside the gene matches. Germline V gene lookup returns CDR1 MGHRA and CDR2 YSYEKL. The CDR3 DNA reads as TGCGCCAGCAGCCAAGGGACTAGCGGGATACAAGAGACCCAGTACTTC. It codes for CASSQGTSGIQETQYF.

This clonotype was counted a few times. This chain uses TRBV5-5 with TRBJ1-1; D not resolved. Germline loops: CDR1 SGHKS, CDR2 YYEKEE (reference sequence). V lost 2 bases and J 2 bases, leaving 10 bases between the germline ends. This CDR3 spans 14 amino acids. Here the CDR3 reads CASSFDVSNTEAFF. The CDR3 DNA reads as TGTGCCAGCAGCTTTGATGTTTCTAACACTGAAGCTTTCTTT.

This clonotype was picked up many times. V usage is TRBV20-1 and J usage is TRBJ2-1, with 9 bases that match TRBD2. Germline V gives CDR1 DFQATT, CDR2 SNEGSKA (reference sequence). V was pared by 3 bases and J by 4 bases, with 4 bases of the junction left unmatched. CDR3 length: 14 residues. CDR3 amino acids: CSASSLAGYNEQFF. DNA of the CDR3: TGCAGTGCTAGTAGCCTAGCGGGATACAATGAGCAGTTCTTC.

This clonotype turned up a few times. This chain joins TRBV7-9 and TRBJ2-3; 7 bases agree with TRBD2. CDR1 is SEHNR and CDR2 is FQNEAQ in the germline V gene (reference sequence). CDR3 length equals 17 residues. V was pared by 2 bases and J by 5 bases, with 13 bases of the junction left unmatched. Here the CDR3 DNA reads TGTGCCAGCAGCTTATCCTCCAGCGGGATAGAGGGAGATACGCAGTATTTT. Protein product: CASSLSSSGIEGDTQYF.

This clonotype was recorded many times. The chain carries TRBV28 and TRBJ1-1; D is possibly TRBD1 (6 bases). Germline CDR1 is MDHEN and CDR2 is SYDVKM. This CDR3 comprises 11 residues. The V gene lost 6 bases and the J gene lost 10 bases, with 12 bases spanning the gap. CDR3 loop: CASSQGGVAFF. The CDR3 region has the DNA TGTGCCAGCAGCCAAGGGGGGGTAGCTTTCTTT.

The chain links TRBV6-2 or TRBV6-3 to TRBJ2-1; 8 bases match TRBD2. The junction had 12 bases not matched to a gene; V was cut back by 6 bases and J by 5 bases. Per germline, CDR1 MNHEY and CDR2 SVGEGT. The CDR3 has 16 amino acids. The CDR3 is CASSLVGGGPDNEQFF. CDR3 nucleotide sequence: TGTGCCAGCAGCCTAGTGGGCGGGGGGCCCGACAATGAGCAGTTCTTC.

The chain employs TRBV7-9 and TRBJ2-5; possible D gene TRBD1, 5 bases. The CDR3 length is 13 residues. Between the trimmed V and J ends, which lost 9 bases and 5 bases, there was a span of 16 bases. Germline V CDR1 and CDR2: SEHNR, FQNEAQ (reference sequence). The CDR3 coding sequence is TGTGCCAGTGATGGGGCAGAGACGGAGACCCAGTACTTC. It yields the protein CASDGAETETQYF.

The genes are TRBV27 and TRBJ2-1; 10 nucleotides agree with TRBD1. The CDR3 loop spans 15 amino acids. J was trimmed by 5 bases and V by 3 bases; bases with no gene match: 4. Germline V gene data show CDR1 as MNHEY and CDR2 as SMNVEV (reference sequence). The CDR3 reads CASSFLGTGDNEQFF. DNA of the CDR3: TGTGCCAGCAGTTTCCTCGGGACAGGGGACAATGAGCAGTTCTTC.

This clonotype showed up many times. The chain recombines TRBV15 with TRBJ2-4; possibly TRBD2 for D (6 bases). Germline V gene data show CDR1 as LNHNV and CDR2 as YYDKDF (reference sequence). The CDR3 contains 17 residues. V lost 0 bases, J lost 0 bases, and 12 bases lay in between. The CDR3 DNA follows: TGTGCCACCAGCAGAGATAGATCCGGGGGAGCCAAAAACATTCAGTACTTC. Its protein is CATSRDRSGGAKNIQYF.

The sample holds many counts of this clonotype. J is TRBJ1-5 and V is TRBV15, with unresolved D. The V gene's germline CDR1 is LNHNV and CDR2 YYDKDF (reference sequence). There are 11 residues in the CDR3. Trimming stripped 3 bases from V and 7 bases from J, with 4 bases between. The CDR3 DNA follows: TGTGCCACCAGCAGCCAGCAGCCCCAGCATTTT. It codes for CATSSQQPQHF.

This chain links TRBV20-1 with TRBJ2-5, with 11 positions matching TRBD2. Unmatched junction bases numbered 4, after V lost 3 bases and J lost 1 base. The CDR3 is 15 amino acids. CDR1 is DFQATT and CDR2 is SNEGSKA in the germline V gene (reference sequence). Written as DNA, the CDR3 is TGCAGTGCTAGTTTAGCGGGAGGGATCCAAGAGACCCAGTACTTC. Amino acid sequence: CSASLAGGIQETQYF.

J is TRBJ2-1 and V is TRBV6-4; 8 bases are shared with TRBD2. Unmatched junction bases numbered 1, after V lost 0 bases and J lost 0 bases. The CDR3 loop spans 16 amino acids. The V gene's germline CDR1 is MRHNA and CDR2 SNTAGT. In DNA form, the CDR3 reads TGTGCCAGCAGTGACTCGAGCGGGAGCTCCTACAATGAGCAGTTCTTC. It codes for CASSDSSGSSYNEQFF.

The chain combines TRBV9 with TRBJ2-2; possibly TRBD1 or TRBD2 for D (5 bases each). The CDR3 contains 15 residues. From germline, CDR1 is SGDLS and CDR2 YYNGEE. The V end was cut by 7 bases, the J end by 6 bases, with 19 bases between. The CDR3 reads CASGGREGRSGELFF. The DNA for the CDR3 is TGTGCCAGCGGGGGTCGGGAAGGGCGGTCCGGGGAGCTGTTTTTT.

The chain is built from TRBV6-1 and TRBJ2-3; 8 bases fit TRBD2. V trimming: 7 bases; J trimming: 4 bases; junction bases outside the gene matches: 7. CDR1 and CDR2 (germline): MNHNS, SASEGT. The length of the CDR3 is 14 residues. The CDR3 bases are TGTGCCAGCACTGCGGGAGGTCCGGCAGATACGCAGTATTTT. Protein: CASTAGGPADTQYF.

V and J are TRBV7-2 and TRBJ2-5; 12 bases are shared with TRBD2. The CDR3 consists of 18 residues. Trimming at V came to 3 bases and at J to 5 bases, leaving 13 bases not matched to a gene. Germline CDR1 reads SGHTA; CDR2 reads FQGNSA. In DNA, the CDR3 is TGTGCCAGCAGCTTTGGGATACGACTAGCGGGAGCTTTTGAGACCCAGTACTTC. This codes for CASSFGIRLAGAFETQYF.

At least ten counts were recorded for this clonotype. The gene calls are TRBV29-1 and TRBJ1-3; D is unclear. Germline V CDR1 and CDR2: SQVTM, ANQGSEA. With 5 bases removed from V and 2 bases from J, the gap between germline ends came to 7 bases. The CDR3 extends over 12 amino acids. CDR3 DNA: TGCAGCGTTACCGGGCCTGGAAACACCATATATTTT. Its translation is CSVTGPGNTIYF.

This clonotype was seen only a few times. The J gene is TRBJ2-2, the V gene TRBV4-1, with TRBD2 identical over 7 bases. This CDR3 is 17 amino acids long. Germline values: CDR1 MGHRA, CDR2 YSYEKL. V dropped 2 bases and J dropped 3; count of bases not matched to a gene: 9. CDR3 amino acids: CASSQTAGAGDTGELFF. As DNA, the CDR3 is TGCGCCAGCAGCCAAACCGCGGGAGCAGGAGACACCGGGGAGCTGTTTTTT.

CDR3 bases: TGTGCCACCAGCAGAGGGTTCAGGGCTAGCGGGGAGACCCAGTACTTC. Its translation is CATSRGFRASGETQYF. The chain couples TRBV15 to TRBJ2-5, with TRBD2 identical over 8 bases. V was pared by 1 base and J by 5 bases, with 9 bases of the junction left unmatched. The CDR3 length is 16 residues. Looked up from germline, CDR1 is LNHNV and CDR2 is YYDKDF (reference sequence).

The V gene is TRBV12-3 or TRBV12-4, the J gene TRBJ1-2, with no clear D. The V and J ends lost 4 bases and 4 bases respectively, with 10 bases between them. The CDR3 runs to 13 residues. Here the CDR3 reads CASSCSTGYGYTF. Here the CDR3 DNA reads TGTGCCAGCAGTTGTTCCACCGGCTATGGCTACACCTTC.

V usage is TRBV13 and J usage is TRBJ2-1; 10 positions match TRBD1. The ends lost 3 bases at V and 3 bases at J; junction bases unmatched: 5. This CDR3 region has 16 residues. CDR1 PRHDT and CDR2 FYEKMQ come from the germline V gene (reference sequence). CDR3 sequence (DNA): TGTGCCAGCAGCTTCTACGGGACAGGGGTCTACAATGAGCAGTTCTTC. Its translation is CASSFYGTGVYNEQFF.